This T cell receptor beta chain originates from a study of a mutant IDH1 vaccine in newly diagnosed glioma. As for this clone: Its antigen is still unknown.

TCRdb keeps only in-frame clones here, not all; method: immunoSEQ multiplex PCR. The sample lists roughly 70,000 clones, approximately 84% occurring once. This sample's time point: week 11, during vaccination. Each dose of the vaccine consisted of 300 ug of mutant IDH1 20-mer peptide, with topical imiquimod. The donors' diagnosis was new WHO grade 3 or 4 astrocytoma that was IDH1-mutant and ATRX-lost. Germline-derived CDR1 and CDR2 are SGDLS and YYNGEE. The CDR3 runs 11 residues. V dropped 10 bases and J dropped 8; count of bases not matched to a gene: 7. The origin of this receptor is a woman aged 45-59 years with glioma. J is TRBJ2-3 and V is TRBV9, with TRBD2 matching over 7 bases. Here the sequenced sample was PBMCs, taken from a glioma patient whose treatment included an IDH1 peptide vaccine. The CDR3 spells CASGGPGTQYF. CDR3 nucleotides: TGTGCCTCGGGAGGCCCCGGTACGCAGTATTTT.